This T cell receptor (delta chain) derives from a study of gammadelta T cells in human blood. The CDR3 runs 21 residues. Germline V gene sequence: CDR1 GEAIGNYY, CDR2 EKD. V gave up 0 bases and J gave up 3 bases; unmatched junction bases: 19. TCRdb redid the clone calls on the RT-PCR reads with CATT. The table shows around 1,100 delta-chain clones, with roughly 8% occurring only once. On this clone: Its target is unknown.

The study, taken as a whole, reports: Microbial exposure reportedly appeared to drive polyclonal expansion of innate gamma-delta T cells right after birth.

The receptor's source is a human donor. The chain recombines TRDV2 with TRDJ1, with 12 nucleotides matching TRDD3. The sample was non-Vgamma9Vdelta2 gamma-delta T cells from adult blood. The CDR3: CACDTAGVGEAGGYASDKLIF. CDR3 nucleotides: TGTGCCTGTGACACCGCGGGGGTGGGGGAGGCTGGGGGATACGCCTCCGATAAACTCATCTTT.